A selection of T cell receptor beta chains follows, all from one sample in a study of cytomegalovirus exposure and HLA in healthy donors. Sequencing used immunoSEQ multiplex PCR; TCRdb keeps in-frame clones, though not all of them. This sample has roughly 67,000 clones, with approximately 90% found just once. The specimen sequenced was PBMCs. The receptor source for this set is a man between 18 and 29 years old in good health and CMV-seronegative. The CDR3 runs from the conserved cysteine through the conserved F or W. A D gene is named only where the DNA matches it firmly. Clone size is stated in some rows and not others, as once, few, many or a class when expanded.

J gene: TRBJ1-1
clone size: NA
V gene: TRBV7-9
D gene: NA
CDR3 DNA: TGTGCCAGCAGCTTGACGAGGGACACTGAAGCTTTCTTT
CDR3 protein: CASSLTRDTEAFF

J gene: TRBJ2-5
clone size: NA
V gene: TRBV5-4
D gene: NA
CDR3 DNA: TGTGCCAGCACCCGGGGTGGAGGCGGGGAGACCCAGTACTTC
CDR3 protein: CASTRGGGGETQYF

J gene: TRBJ1-5
clone size: NA
V gene: TRBV5-6
D gene: NA
CDR3 DNA: TGTGCCAGCAGCTTGGCAGGGGGCAATCAGCCCCAGCATTTT
CDR3 protein: CASSLAGGNQPQHF

J gene: TRBJ1-5
clone size: NA
V gene: TRBV19
D gene: NA
CDR3 DNA: TGTGCCAGTACCTCAGATCATCTCAGCAATCAGCCCCAGCATTTT
CDR3 protein: CASTSDHLSNQPQHF

J gene: TRBJ1-2
clone size: NA
V gene: TRBV7-9
D gene: TRBD1
CDR3 DNA: TGTGCCGTACCGAGGGACAGTCTTAACTATGGCTACACCTTC
CDR3 protein: CAVPRDSLNYGYTF

J gene: TRBJ2-7
clone size: NA
V gene: TRBV2
D gene: TRBD1
CDR3 DNA: TGTGCCAGCAAGGGCAGGGGGAGCCCCTACGAGCAGTACTTC
CDR3 protein: CASKGRGSPYEQYF

J gene: TRBJ2-1
clone size: once
V gene: TRBV2
D gene: TRBD2
CDR3 DNA: TGTGCCAGCAGTGAAACGTCTAGCGGGAACTACAATGAGCAGTTCTTC
CDR3 protein: CASSETSSGNYNEQFF

J gene: TRBJ2-1
clone size: NA
V gene: TRBV19
D gene: NA
CDR3 DNA: TGTGCCAGTAGTACCCAACTTATAGCGGCCAATGAGCAGTTCTTC
CDR3 protein: CASSTQLIAANEQFF

J gene: TRBJ1-1
clone size: NA
V gene: TRBV19
D gene: TRBD1
CDR3 DNA: TGTGCCAGTAGTTCCACGGACAGGGGGCGCAAAGCTTTCTTT
CDR3 protein: CASSSTDRGRKAFF

J gene: TRBJ2-1
clone size: NA
V gene: TRBV5-1
D gene: NA
CDR3 DNA: TGCGCCAGCAGCCCCATGACTAGTTTCAATGAGCAGTTCTTC
CDR3 protein: CASSPMTSFNEQFF

J gene: TRBJ2-1
clone size: NA
V gene: TRBV28
D gene: TRBD2
CDR3 DNA: TGTGCCAGCAGCACTAGCGGGAGTTTCAATGAGCAGTTCTTC
CDR3 protein: CASSTSGSFNEQFF

J gene: TRBJ2-4
clone size: NA
V gene: TRBV5-1
D gene: TRBD2
CDR3 DNA: TGCGCCAGCAGCTTGGGGCGGGGGAACAGCGGGAGGAACATTCAGTACTTC
CDR3 protein: CASSLGRGNSGRNIQYF

J gene: TRBJ1-1
clone size: NA
V gene: TRBV29-1
D gene: NA
CDR3 DNA: TGCAGCGTTGATTCGGGTGATAGCACTGAAGCTTTCTTT
CDR3 protein: CSVDSGDSTEAFF

J gene: TRBJ2-5
clone size: NA
V gene: TRBV9
D gene: TRBD1
CDR3 DNA: TGTGCCAGCAGCGCGGACAGGGGGGCAGAGACCCAGTACTTC
CDR3 protein: CASSADRGAETQYF

J gene: TRBJ2-6
clone size: NA
V gene: TRBV4-3
D gene: TRBD1
CDR3 DNA: TGCGCCAGCAGCCAAGTCGGGGTGAGGCAGGGGGCGTCCTCTGGGGCCAACGTCCTGACTTTC
CDR3 protein: CASSQVGVRQGASSGANVLTF

J gene: TRBJ1-5
clone size: NA
V gene: TRBV28
D gene: NA
CDR3 DNA: TGTGCCAGCAGTTCCCCAGGAAGCAATCAGCCCCAGCATTTT
CDR3 protein: CASSSPGSNQPQHF

J gene: TRBJ1-5
clone size: NA
V gene: TRBV10-3
D gene: NA
CDR3 DNA: TGTGCCATCAGTGAGGGCGGCAGATATCTCTCTCAGCCCCAGCATTTT
CDR3 protein: CAISEGGRYLSQPQHF

J gene: TRBJ1-2
clone size: NA
V gene: TRBV5-6
D gene: NA
CDR3 DNA: TGTGCCAGCAGCTTGGAACAGTTCTATGGCTACACCTTC
CDR3 protein: CASSLEQFYGYTF

J gene: TRBJ1-4
clone size: NA
V gene: TRBV9
D gene: NA
CDR3 DNA: TGTGCCAGCAGCGCAAGTGGTGGGGGGGGAAAACTGTTTTTT
CDR3 protein: CASSASGGGGKLFF

J gene: TRBJ1-5
clone size: NA
V gene: TRBV19
D gene: NA
CDR3 DNA: TGTGCCAGTAGTATCCCACAGGACTATAGCAATCAGCCCCAGCATTTT
CDR3 protein: CASSIPQDYSNQPQHF

J gene: TRBJ1-5
clone size: NA
V gene: TRBV19
D gene: NA
CDR3 DNA: TGTGCCAGTAGTACCCGCGTAGGGATGGGGGCTCAGCCCCAGCATTTT
CDR3 protein: CASSTRVGMGAQPQHF

J gene: TRBJ2-1
clone size: NA
V gene: TRBV18
D gene: NA
CDR3 DNA: TGTGCCAGCTCACGACAGGCAAGCTCCTACAATGAGCAGTTCTTC
CDR3 protein: CASSRQASSYNEQFF

J gene: TRBJ2-1
clone size: once
V gene: TRBV28
D gene: NA
CDR3 DNA: TGTGCCAGCAGTTTAGGAGGGGATCCAGCTTACAATGAGCAGTTCTTC
CDR3 protein: CASSLGGDPAYNEQFF

J gene: TRBJ2-7
clone size: NA
V gene: TRBV10-3
D gene: TRBD2
CDR3 DNA: TGTGCCATCAGACCGGGACTAGCGAGATCCTACGAGCAGTACTTC
CDR3 protein: CAIRPGLARSYEQYF

J gene: TRBJ1-1
clone size: once
V gene: TRBV5-6
D gene: NA
CDR3 DNA: TGTGCCAGCAGCCCTCGGGGGGGGTATACTGAAGCTTTCTTT
CDR3 protein: CASSPRGGYTEAFF

J gene: TRBJ1-4
clone size: once
V gene: TRBV6-1
D gene: NA
CDR3 DNA: TGTGCCAGCACTCCAAACAGGGTTGGTGAAAAACTGTTTTTT
CDR3 protein: CASTPNRVGEKLFF

J gene: TRBJ2-5
clone size: NA
V gene: TRBV5-6
D gene: NA
CDR3 DNA: TGTGCCAGCAGCTTGGTAGACACGGTGGGAGAGACCCAGTACTTC
CDR3 protein: CASSLVDTVGETQYF

J gene: TRBJ2-1
clone size: NA
V gene: TRBV27
D gene: TRBD1
CDR3 DNA: TGTGCCAGCAGTTTGTCCCAGGGGGTGGCCTACAATGAGCAGTTCTTC
CDR3 protein: CASSLSQGVAYNEQFF

J gene: TRBJ2-1
clone size: once
V gene: TRBV5-5
D gene: TRBD1
CDR3 DNA: TGTGCCAGCAGCGGGGACAGGGGACCCTACAATGAGCAGTTCTTC
CDR3 protein: CASSGDRGPYNEQFF

J gene: TRBJ2-3
clone size: once
V gene: TRBV29-1
D gene: NA
CDR3 DNA: TGCAGCGTTGTTGGCGGGACCTACACAGATACGCAGTATTTT
CDR3 protein: CSVVGGTYTDTQYF

J gene: TRBJ2-7
clone size: once
V gene: TRBV28
D gene: NA
CDR3 DNA: TGTGCCAGCAGTTTACCGGGGTACGAGCAGTACTTC
CDR3 protein: CASSLPGYEQYF

J gene: TRBJ2-1
clone size: NA
V gene: TRBV25-1
D gene: TRBD2
CDR3 DNA: TGTGCCGACATTCCGGGACTAGCGGTCAATGAGCAGTTCTTC
CDR3 protein: CADIPGLAVNEQFF

J gene: TRBJ2-1
clone size: NA
V gene: TRBV4-2
D gene: TRBD2
CDR3 DNA: TGTGCCAGCAGCCACCCCGGACTAGCGGATCGGAATGAGCAGTTCTTC
CDR3 protein: CASSHPGLADRNEQFF

J gene: TRBJ2-7
clone size: once
V gene: TRBV28
D gene: NA
CDR3 DNA: TGTGCCAGCAGTCCGACTCCTTCCTACGAGCAGTACTTC
CDR3 protein: CASSPTPSYEQYF

J gene: TRBJ2-3
clone size: NA
V gene: TRBV7-9
D gene: TRBD2
CDR3 DNA: TGTGCCAGCAGCACCGGACTAGCTGTAACACCAGATACGCAGTATTTT
CDR3 protein: CASSTGLAVTPDTQYF

J gene: TRBJ2-2
clone size: NA
V gene: TRBV29-1
D gene: NA
CDR3 DNA: TGCAGCGTTGAAGAAGACAAGAACACCGGGGAGCTGTTTTTT
CDR3 protein: CSVEEDKNTGELFF

J gene: TRBJ1-2
clone size: NA
V gene: TRBV29-1
D gene: NA
CDR3 DNA: TGCAGCGTCCCCAGTCCGGGGGGCTGGGGCTACACCTTC
CDR3 protein: CSVPSPGGWGYTF

J gene: TRBJ2-7
clone size: once
V gene: TRBV6-5
D gene: NA
CDR3 DNA: TGTGCCAGCAGCAAAGGGCAGCTCCCTAGGGGACAGTACTTC
CDR3 protein: CASSKGQLPRGQYF

J gene: TRBJ2-2
clone size: NA
V gene: TRBV10-3
D gene: NA
CDR3 DNA: TGTGCCATCAGGCCGGACTTGAACACCGGGGAGCTGTTTTTT
CDR3 protein: CAIRPDLNTGELFF

J gene: TRBJ2-7
clone size: NA
V gene: TRBV10-3
D gene: TRBD1
CDR3 DNA: TGTGCCATCACTCCAGGACAGGGTCCCCACGAGCAGTACTTC
CDR3 protein: CAITPGQGPHEQYF

J gene: TRBJ2-5
clone size: NA
V gene: TRBV6-1
D gene: TRBD2
CDR3 DNA: TGTGCCAGCAGGGTGACTAGCGGGAGTTTGGAGACCCAGTACTTC
CDR3 protein: CASRVTSGSLETQYF

J gene: TRBJ1-2
clone size: NA
V gene: TRBV6-6
D gene: TRBD1
CDR3 DNA: TGTGCCAGCAGTTTGACAGGGGTGTATGGCTACACCTTC
CDR3 protein: CASSLTGVYGYTF

J gene: TRBJ2-1
clone size: NA
V gene: TRBV28
D gene: NA
CDR3 DNA: TGTGCCAGCAGTTCCTTAATTAAGAGCTCCTACAATGAGCAGTTCTTC
CDR3 protein: CASSSLIKSSYNEQFF

J gene: TRBJ2-1
clone size: few
V gene: TRBV15
D gene: NA
CDR3 DNA: TGTGCCACCAGCAGGGGTCGAAGAGGGAGAGAGGATGAGCAGTTCTTC
CDR3 protein: CATSRGRRGREDEQFF

J gene: TRBJ1-2
clone size: NA
V gene: TRBV7-9
D gene: TRBD1
CDR3 DNA: TGTGCCAGCAGCCTCCGGACAGGGCATAAACCGGATTCAGGCTACACCTTC
CDR3 protein: CASSLRTGHKPDSGYTF

J gene: TRBJ1-1
clone size: once
V gene: TRBV4-1
D gene: NA
CDR3 DNA: TGCGCCAGCAGACCAGCGGGAGGTACCATGAACACTGAAGCTTTCTTT
CDR3 protein: CASRPAGGTMNTEAFF

J gene: TRBJ2-7
clone size: NA
V gene: TRBV11-2
D gene: NA
CDR3 DNA: TGTGCCAGCAGCTTAAACAGTCCGGGGTACGAGCAGTACTTC
CDR3 protein: CASSLNSPGYEQYF

J gene: TRBJ2-1
clone size: NA
V gene: TRBV6-1
D gene: NA
CDR3 DNA: TGTGCCAGCAGTGCCTTACTAGGAAACGAGCAGTTCTTC
CDR3 protein: CASSALLGNEQFF

J gene: TRBJ2-1
clone size: NA
V gene: TRBV9
D gene: NA
CDR3 DNA: TGTGCCAGCAGCGTAGCAGGATACAATGAGCAGTTCTTC
CDR3 protein: CASSVAGYNEQFF

J gene: TRBJ2-7
clone size: NA
V gene: TRBV15
D gene: NA
CDR3 DNA: TGTGCCACCAGCAGAACCGGGACTGAAGCCTACGAGCAGTACTTC
CDR3 protein: CATSRTGTEAYEQYF

J gene: TRBJ2-2
clone size: NA
V gene: TRBV21-1
D gene: NA
CDR3 DNA: TGTGCCACCCGGCGGGGGCACCTGAACACCGGGGAGCTGTTTTTT
CDR3 protein: CATRRGHLNTGELFF

J gene: TRBJ2-3
clone size: NA
V gene: TRBV2
D gene: TRBD1
CDR3 DNA: TGTGCCAGCAGAGCACAGGGGGTAAGCACAGATACGCAGTATTTT
CDR3 protein: CASRAQGVSTDTQYF

J gene: TRBJ2-1
clone size: NA
V gene: TRBV6-5
D gene: TRBD2
CDR3 DNA: TGTGCCAGCAGTTCCCTTCGAGCGGGAATCTACAATGAGCAGTTCTTC
CDR3 protein: CASSSLRAGIYNEQFF

J gene: TRBJ1-5
clone size: NA
V gene: TRBV2
D gene: TRBD1
CDR3 DNA: TGTGCCAGCAACCGACAGGGCCAGGCCCAGCATTTT
CDR3 protein: CASNRQGQAQHF

J gene: TRBJ2-7
clone size: NA
V gene: TRBV30
D gene: TRBD2
CDR3 DNA: TGTGCCTGGAGGGGACTAGCGGACCCCGGCTCCTACGAGCAGTACTTC
CDR3 protein: CAWRGLADPGSYEQYF

J gene: TRBJ2-2
clone size: NA
V gene: TRBV4-1
D gene: TRBD2
CDR3 DNA: TGCGCCAGCAGCCCGATAGCGGGAGATGGTACCGGGGAGCTGTTTTTT
CDR3 protein: CASSPIAGDGTGELFF

J gene: TRBJ1-5
clone size: NA
V gene: TRBV28
D gene: TRBD1
CDR3 DNA: TGTGCCAGCAGCCAAATGACAGGGGGCCTCAATCAGCCCCAGCATTTT
CDR3 protein: CASSQMTGGLNQPQHF